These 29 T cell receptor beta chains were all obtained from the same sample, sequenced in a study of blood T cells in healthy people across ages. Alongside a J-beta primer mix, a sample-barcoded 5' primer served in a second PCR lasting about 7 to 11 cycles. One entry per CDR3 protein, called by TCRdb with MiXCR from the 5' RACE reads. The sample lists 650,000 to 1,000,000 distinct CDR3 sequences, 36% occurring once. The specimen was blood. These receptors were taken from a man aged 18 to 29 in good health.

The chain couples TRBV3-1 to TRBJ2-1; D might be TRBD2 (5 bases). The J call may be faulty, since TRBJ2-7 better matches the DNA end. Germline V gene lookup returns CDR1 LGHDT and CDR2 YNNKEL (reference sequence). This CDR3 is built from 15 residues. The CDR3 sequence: CASSFERASYNEQYF. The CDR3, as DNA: TGTGCCAGCAGCTTCGAGAGGGCCTCCTACAATGAGCAGTACTTC.

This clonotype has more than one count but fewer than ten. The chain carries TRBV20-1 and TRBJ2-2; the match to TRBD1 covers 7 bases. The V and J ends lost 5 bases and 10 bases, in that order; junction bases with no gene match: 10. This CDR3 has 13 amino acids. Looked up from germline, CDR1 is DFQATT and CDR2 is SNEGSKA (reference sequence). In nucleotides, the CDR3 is TGCAGTGCTGGCCGTGACAGGGCGACGGAGCTGTTTTTT. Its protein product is CSAGRDRATELFF.

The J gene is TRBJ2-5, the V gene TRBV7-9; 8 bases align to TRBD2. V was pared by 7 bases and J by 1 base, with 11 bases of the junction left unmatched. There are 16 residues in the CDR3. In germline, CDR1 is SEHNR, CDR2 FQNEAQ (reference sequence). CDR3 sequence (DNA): TGTGCCAGCATCCTATCACTAGCGGAGGCCCAAGAGACCCAGTACTTC. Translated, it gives CASILSLAEAQETQYF.

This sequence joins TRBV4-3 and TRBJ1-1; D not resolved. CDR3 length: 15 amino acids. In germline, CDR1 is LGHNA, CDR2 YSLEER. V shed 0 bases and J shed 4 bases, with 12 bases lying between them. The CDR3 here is CASSQDSIWGTEAFF. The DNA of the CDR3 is TGCGCCAGCAGCCAAGATTCTATTTGGGGCACTGAAGCTTTCTTT.

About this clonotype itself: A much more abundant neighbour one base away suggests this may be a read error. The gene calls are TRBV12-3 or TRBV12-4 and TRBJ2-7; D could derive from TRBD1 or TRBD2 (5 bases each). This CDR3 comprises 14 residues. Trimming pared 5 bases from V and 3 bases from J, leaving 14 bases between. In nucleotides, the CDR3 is TGTGCCAGCAGTGCAGGGAGAGGACACTACGAGCAGTACTTC. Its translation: CASSAGRGHYEQYF.

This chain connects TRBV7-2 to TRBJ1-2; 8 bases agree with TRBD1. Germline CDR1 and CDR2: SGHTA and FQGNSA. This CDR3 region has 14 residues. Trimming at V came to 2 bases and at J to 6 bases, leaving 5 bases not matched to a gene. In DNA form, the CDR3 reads TGTGCCAGCAGCTTATTATACAGGGGGAATGGCTACACCTTC. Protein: CASSLLYRGNGYTF. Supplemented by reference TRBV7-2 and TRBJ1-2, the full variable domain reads GAGVSQSPSNKVTEKGKDVELRCDPISGHTALYWYRQSLGQGLEFLIYFQGNSAPDKSGLPSDRFSAERTGGSVSTLTIQRTQQEDSAVYLCASSLLYRGNGYTFGSGTRLTVV.

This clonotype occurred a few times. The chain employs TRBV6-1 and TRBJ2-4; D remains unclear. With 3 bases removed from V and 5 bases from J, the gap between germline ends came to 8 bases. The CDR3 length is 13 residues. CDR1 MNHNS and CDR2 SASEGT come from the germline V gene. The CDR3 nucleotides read TGTGCCAGCAGTGATGTGAGAGAAAACATTCAGTACTTC. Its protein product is CASSDVRENIQYF.

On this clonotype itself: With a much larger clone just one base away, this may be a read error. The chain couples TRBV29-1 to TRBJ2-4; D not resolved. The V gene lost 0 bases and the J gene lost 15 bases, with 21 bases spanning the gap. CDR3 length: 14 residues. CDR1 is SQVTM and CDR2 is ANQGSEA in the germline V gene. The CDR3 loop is CSVEDLEVRETRYF. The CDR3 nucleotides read TGCAGCGTTGAAGATCTCGAGGTTAGAGAGACCCGGTACTTC.

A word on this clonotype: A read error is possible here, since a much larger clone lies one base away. CDR3 protein: CSASGRIRQETQFF. The CDR3 nucleotides read TGCAGTGCTAGTGGGAGGATAAGACAAGAGACCCAGTTCTTC. The chain is built from TRBV20-1 and TRBJ2-1, with TRBD2 as a possible D gene (6 bases). Germline CDR1 DFQATT, CDR2 SNEGSKA (reference sequence). The CDR3 has 14 amino acids. V gave up 3 bases and J gave up 13 bases, with 22 bases separating them.

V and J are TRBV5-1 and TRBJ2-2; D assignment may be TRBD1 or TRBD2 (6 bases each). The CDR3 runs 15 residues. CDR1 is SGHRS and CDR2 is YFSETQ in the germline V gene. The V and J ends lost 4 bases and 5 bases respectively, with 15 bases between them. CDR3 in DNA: TGCGCCAGCAGCCCGGGACACGGGGGAACCGGGGAGCTGTTTTTT. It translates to CASSPGHGGTGELFF.

The CDR3 coding sequence is TGCAGTGCTAGAGGAATATGGCCAGTTCAAGAGACCCAGTACTTC. Its protein is CSARGIWPVQETQYF. This chain links TRBV20-1 with TRBJ2-4; D call uncertain. The J call may be in error: the DNA end matches TRBJ2-5 better. The germline gives CDR1 DFQATT, CDR2 SNEGSKA (reference sequence). This CDR3 has 15 amino acids.

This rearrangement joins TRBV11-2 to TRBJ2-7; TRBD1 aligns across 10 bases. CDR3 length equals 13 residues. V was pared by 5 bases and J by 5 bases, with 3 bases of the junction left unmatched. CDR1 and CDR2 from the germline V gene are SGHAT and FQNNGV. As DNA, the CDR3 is TGTGCCAGCAGCCGGGACAGGGGACACGAGCAGTACTTC. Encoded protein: CASSRDRGHEQYF.

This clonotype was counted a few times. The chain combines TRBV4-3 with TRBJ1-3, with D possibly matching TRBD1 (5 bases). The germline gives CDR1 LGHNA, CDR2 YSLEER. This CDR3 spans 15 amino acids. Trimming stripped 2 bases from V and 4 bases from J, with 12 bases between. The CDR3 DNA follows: TGCGCCAGCAGCCAATACCCGGGACTAGGAAACACCATATATTTT. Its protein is CASSQYPGLGNTIYF.

CDR3 DNA sequence: TGTGCCAGCAACGAAACGGGACTGAACCGAGAGCAGTACTTC. Translation gives CASNETGLNREQYF. This chain joins TRBV11-2 and TRBJ2-5, with D tentatively TRBD2 (6 bases). CDR1 is SGHAT and CDR2 is FQNNGV in the germline V gene. This CDR3 has 14 amino acids. V gave up 7 bases and J gave up 11 bases, with 23 bases separating them. The full variable domain, in which reference TRBV11-2 and TRBJ2-5 provide the parts outside the CDR3, is EAGVAQSPRYKIIEKRQSVAFWCNPISGHATLYWYQQILGQGPKLLIQFQNNGVVDDSQLPKDRFSAERLKGVDSTLKIQPAKLEDSAVYLCASNETGLNREQYFGPGTRLLVL.

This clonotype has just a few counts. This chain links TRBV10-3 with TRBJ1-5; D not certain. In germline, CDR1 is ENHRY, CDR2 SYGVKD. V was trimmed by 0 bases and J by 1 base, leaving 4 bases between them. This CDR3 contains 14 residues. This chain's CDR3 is CAISESMSNQPQHF. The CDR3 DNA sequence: TGTGCCATCAGTGAGTCGATGAGCAATCAGCCCCAGCATTTT.

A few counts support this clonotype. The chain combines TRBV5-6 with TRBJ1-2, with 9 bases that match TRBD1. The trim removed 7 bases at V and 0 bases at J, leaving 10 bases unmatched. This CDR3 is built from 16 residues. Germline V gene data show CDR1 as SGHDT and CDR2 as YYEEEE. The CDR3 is CASRTGTGSANYGYTF. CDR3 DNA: TGTGCCAGCCGAACTGGGACAGGGTCAGCTAACTATGGCTACACCTTC.

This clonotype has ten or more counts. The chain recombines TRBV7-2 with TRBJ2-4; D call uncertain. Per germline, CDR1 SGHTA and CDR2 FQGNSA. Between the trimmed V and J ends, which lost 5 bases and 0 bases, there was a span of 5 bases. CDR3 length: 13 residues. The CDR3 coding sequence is TGTGCCAGCAGCCTACAAGCCAAAAACATTCAGTACTTC. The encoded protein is CASSLQAKNIQYF.

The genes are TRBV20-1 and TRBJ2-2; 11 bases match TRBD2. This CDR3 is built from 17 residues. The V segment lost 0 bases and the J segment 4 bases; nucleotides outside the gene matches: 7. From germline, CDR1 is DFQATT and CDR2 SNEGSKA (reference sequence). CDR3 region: CSARDASGGPSTGELFF. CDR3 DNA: TGCAGTGCTAGAGATGCTAGCGGGGGGCCTTCCACCGGGGAGCTGTTTTTT.

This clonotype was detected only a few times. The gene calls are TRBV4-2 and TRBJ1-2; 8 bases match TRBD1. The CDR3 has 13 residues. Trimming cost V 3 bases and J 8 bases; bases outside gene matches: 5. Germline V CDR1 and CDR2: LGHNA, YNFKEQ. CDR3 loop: CASSQDRVSGYTF. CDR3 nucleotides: TGTGCCAGCAGCCAGGACAGGGTGTCCGGCTACACCTTC.

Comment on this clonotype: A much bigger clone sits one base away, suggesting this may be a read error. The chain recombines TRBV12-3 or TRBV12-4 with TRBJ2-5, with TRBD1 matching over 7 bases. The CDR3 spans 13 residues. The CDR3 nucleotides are TGTGCCGGCAGTTCAGGGGGTTCGGAGACCCAGTACTTC. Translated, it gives CAGSSGGSETQYF.

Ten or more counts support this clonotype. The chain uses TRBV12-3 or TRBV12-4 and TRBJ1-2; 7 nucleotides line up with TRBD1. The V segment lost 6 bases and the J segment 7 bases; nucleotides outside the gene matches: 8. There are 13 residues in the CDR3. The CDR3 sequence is CASSIKGQSGYTF. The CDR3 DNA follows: TGTGCCAGCAGCATAAAGGGACAGTCTGGCTACACCTTC.

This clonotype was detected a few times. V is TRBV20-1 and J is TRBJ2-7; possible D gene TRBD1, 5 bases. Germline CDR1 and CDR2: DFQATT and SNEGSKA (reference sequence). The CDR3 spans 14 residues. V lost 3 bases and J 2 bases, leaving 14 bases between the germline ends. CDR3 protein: CSASYIGQAYEQYF. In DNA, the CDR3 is TGCAGTGCTAGTTATATTGGACAAGCCTACGAGCAGTACTTC.

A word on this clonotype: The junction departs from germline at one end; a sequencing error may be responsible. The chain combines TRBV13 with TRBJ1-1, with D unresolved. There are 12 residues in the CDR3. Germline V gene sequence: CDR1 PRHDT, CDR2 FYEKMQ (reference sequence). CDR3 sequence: CANSLGNTEAFF. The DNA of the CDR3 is TGTGCCAACAGCTTAGGGAACACTGAAGCTTTCTTT. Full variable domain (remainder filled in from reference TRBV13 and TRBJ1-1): AAGVIQSPRHLIKEKRETATLKCYPIPRHDTVYWYQQGPGQDPQFLISFYEKMQSDKGSIPDRFSAQQFSDYHSELNMSSLELGDSALYFCANSLGNTEAFFGQGTRLTVV.

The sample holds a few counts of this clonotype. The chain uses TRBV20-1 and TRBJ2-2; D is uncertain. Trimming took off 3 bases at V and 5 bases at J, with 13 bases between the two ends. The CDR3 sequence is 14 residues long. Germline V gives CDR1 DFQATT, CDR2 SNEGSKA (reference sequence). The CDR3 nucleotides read TGCAGTGCTAGTAGGACCATTTCTACCGGGGAGCTGTTTTTT. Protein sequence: CSASRTISTGELFF.

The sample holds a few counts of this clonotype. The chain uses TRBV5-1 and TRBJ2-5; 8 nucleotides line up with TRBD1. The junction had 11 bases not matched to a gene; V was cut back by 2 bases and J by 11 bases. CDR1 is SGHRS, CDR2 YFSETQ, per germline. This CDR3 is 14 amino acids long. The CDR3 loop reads CASSLIQGVNEQYF. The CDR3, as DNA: TGCGCCAGCAGCTTAATACAGGGGGTCAATGAGCAGTACTTC.

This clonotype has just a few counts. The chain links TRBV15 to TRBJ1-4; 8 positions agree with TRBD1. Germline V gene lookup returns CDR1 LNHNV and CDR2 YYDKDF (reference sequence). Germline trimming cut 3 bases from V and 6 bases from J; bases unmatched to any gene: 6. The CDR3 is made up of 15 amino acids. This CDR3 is CATSSGTGRYEKLFF. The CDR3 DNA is TGTGCCACCAGCAGTGGGACAGGACGATATGAAAAACTGTTTTTT.

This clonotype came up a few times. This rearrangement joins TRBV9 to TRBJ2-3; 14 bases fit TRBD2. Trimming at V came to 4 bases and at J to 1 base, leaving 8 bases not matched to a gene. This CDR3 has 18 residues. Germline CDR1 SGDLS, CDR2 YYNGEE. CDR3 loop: CASSPGTSGGPRTDTQYF. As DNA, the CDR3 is TGTGCCAGCAGCCCCGGGACTAGCGGGGGACCGCGCACAGATACGCAGTATTTT.

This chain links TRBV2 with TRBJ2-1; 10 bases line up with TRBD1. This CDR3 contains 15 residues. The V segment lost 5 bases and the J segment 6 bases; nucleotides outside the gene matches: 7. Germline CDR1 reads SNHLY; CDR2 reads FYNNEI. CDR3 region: CASSRDRGPSNEQFF. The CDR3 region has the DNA TGTGCCAGCAGTAGGGACAGGGGTCCCTCCAATGAGCAGTTCTTC. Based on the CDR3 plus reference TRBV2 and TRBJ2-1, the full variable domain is EPEVTQTPSHQVTQMGQEVILRCVPISNHLYFYWYRQILGQKVEFLVSFYNNEISEKSEIFDDQFSVERPDGSNFTLKIRSTKLEDSAMYFCASSRDRGPSNEQFFGPGTRLTVL.

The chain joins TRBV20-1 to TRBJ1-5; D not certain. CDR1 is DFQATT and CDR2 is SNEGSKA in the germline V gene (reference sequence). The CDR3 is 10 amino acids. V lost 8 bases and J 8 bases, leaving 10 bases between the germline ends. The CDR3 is CSHGLKPQHF. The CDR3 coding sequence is TGCAGTCACGGCCTTAAGCCCCAGCATTTT.